A few counts support the clone carrying this TCR beta chain. Its specificity is unknown. These data belong to a study of lymphopenia after photon versus proton radiotherapy. Points from the study as a whole: After lymphocyte nadir, photon-treated repertoires showed oligoclonal expansion, especially CD8+ Temra. Under photons, naive T cells and diversity fell while effector/memory populations rose.

Losses at the gene ends were 10 bases for V and 2 bases for J; bases not matched to a gene: 4. The CDR3 sequence is 12 residues long. CDR1 and CDR2 (germline): MNHEY, SVGAGI. Here immunoSEQ multiplex PCR was the method, and the copy in TCRdb shows in-frame clones only, minus some. Among around 25,000 clones listed, 84% were seen once. The V and J genes are TRBV6-5 and TRBJ2-7; TRBD2 matches at 8 bases. The material was peripheral blood, obtained from a patient treated with photon-based radiotherapy. This receptor was identified in a man aged 40-49 years with gastric cancer. The DNA of the CDR3 is TGTGCCACCACGGGGGGGGCCTACGAGCAGTACTTC. This translates into CATTGGAYEQYF.